In this sample, the clone carrying this TCR beta chain turned up many times. What it binds is not known. The data originate from a study of T cells after yellow fever vaccination. Notes on the study in general: A small proportion of clonotypes was detected in both the CD4 and CD8 compartments. Most primary-vaccination clones reappeared after the booster (more than 95% CD4, 88% CD8). Weaker, the secondary response peaked sooner, at day 5 versus 15.

TCRdb re-analysed the 5' RACE reads in MiXCR, keeping a single row per CDR3 protein. The top ten clones hold 2.5% to 4% of a sample with some 240,000 distinct CDR3 sequences, about 5% of them seen once. Sequencing used CD4+ T cells sorted from PBMCs, obtained on the day of the yellow fever booster vaccination. This TCR was sampled from a young man who received the YFV17D yellow fever vaccine.

CDR3 bases: TGTGCCAGCAGCTTAGGGGCGGGGGGTAGTGAGCAGTTCTTC. Translating gives CASSLGAGGSEQFF. V and J are TRBV7-2 and TRBJ2-1, with TRBD2 matching over 8 bases. From germline, CDR1 is SGHTA and CDR2 FQGNSA. V lost 1 base and J lost 9; bases outside the gene matches: 5. The CDR3 runs 14 residues.